The next 16 T cell receptor beta chains were all read from a single sample in a study of vaccination effects on CD4 cells after COVID-19. Their specific antigens are unknown. Under the ViraFEST assay, PBMC were stimulated with viral peptide pools so that antigen-specific CD4+ T cells expanded. Sequencing was performed afterwards. Following an approximately ten-day culture, CD4+ T cells were purified. Vaccination of participants consisted of two doses of either the BNT162b2 or mRNA-1273 vaccine. The method was immunoSEQ multiplex PCR; TCRdb's version includes in-frame clones alone and lacks a portion of them. The sample holds 20,000 to 30,000 clones, under 80% seen once. Sequencing used CD4+ T cells from PBMCs cultured with HCoV-NL63 spike peptides, obtained after COVID-19 vaccination. These receptors were taken from a human donor who received a COVID-19 vaccine.

V and J are TRBV29-1 and TRBJ2-6; D ambiguous. The length of the CDR3 is 13 residues. Germline V gene sequence: CDR1 SQVTM, CDR2 ANQGSEA. V dropped 4 bases and J dropped 1 base, with 5 bases sitting between them. The CDR3 spells CSVANSGANVLTF. The DNA of the CDR3 is TGCAGCGTTGCAAATTCTGGGGCCAACGTCCTGACTTTC.

This rearrangement joins TRBV5-4 to TRBJ2-2, with 10 bases fitting TRBD2. There are 14 residues in the CDR3. Germline CDR1 SGHNT, CDR2 YYREEE (reference sequence). Trimming cost V 5 bases and J 4 bases; bases outside gene matches: 2. The CDR3 DNA reads as TGTGCCAGCAGACTAGCGGGGAGCACCGGGGAGCTGTTTTTT. It specifies CASRLAGSTGELFF.

The V call is TRBV7-2, the J call TRBJ1-2; possibly TRBD1 for D (6 bases). Trimming stripped 4 bases from V and 5 bases from J, with 11 bases between. CDR1 and CDR2 (germline): SGHTA, FQGNSA. The CDR3 loop spans 13 amino acids. CDR3 DNA sequence: TGTGCCAGCAGCTCAACACAGGGTTATGGCTACACCTTC. Protein: CASSSTQGYGYTF.

J is TRBJ1-5 and V is TRBV27; D unresolved. Germline V lookup: CDR1 MNHEY, CDR2 SMNVEV (reference sequence). V was trimmed by 8 bases and J by 2 bases, leaving 13 bases between them. The CDR3 spans 14 residues. Written as DNA, the CDR3 is TGTGCCAGCGGCGCGGGCCCGGGCAATCAGCCCCAGCATTTT. It is translated as CASGAGPGNQPQHF.

This clone was detected once. The V and J genes are TRBV7-2 and TRBJ2-7; TRBD2 matches 8 bases. Germline CDR1 is SGHTA and CDR2 is FQGNSA. The CDR3 sequence is 15 residues long. V was clipped by 1 base and J by 9 bases; unmatched bases: 11. This chain's CDR3 is CASSLGGAGDPVQYF. The CDR3 DNA reads TGTGCCAGCAGCTTAGGCGGAGCGGGGGATCCTGTGCAGTACTTC.

The V gene is TRBV6-2 or TRBV6-3, the J gene TRBJ2-7, with no clear D. Germline V gene lookup returns CDR1 MNHEY and CDR2 SVGEGT. This CDR3 has 12 residues. Trimming removed 4 bases at V and 5 bases at J, with 9 bases between. For the CDR3, the DNA is TGTGCCAGCAGTTTATCTAGTAACGAGCAGTACTTC. Translating gives CASSLSSNEQYF.

The chain links TRBV19 to TRBJ1-2; D might be TRBD1 (5 bases). Per the germline V gene, CDR1 is LNHDA and CDR2 is SQIVND (reference sequence). Trimming removed 5 bases at V and 4 bases at J, with 14 bases between. The CDR3 extends over 14 amino acids. The CDR3 sequence: CASSSRDSLYGYTF. The DNA for the CDR3 is TGTGCCAGTAGTTCCAGGGACTCTCTCTATGGCTACACCTTC.

This chain uses TRBV5-4 with TRBJ2-3; D assignment may be TRBD1 or TRBD2 (5 bases each). Per germline, CDR1 SGHNT and CDR2 YYREEE (reference sequence). This CDR3 spans 19 amino acids. V dropped 3 bases and J dropped 0 bases, with 23 bases sitting between them. In DNA form, the CDR3 reads TGTGCCAGCAGCTGGACATTGGGAACAGGAGGCAGTAGCACAGATACGCAGTATTTT. Its protein is CASSWTLGTGGSSTDTQYF. Full variable domain (remainder filled in from reference TRBV5-4 and TRBJ2-3): ETGVTQSPTHLIKTRGQQVTLRCSSQSGHNTVSWYQQALGQGPQFIFQYYREEENGRGNFPPRFSGLQFPNYSSELNVNALELDDSALYLCASSWTLGTGGSSTDTQYFGPGTRLTVL.

The J gene is TRBJ2-7, the V gene TRBV15; 11 bases are a match to TRBD2. Germline assignment: CDR1 LNHNV and CDR2 YYDKDF (reference sequence). The CDR3 consists of 14 residues. V gave up 4 bases and J gave up 3 bases; unmatched junction bases: 2. DNA of the CDR3: TGTGCCACCAGCACGACTAGCGGGGACTACGAGCAGTACTTC. Translated, it gives CATSTTSGDYEQYF.

The CDR3 protein is CASSLYGDQYF. DNA of the CDR3: TGTGCCAGCAGCTTATACGGCGACCAGTACTTC. The V gene is TRBV11-2, the J gene TRBJ2-5, with D unclear. The CDR3 sequence is 11 residues long. Germline lookup yields CDR1 SGHAT and CDR2 FQNNGV. V shed 2 bases and J shed 10 bases, with 8 bases lying between them.

The V and J genes are TRBV7-2 and TRBJ1-6; D unresolved. CDR1 and CDR2 (germline): SGHTA, FQGNSA. This CDR3 is built from 11 residues. V was cut by 5 bases and J by 6 bases, with 2 bases left in between. CDR3 sequence reads: CASSRNSPLHF. The CDR3 coding sequence is TGTGCCAGCAGCCGTAATTCACCCCTCCACTTT.

The CDR3: CASSPGQGLTGNTIYF. CDR3 nucleotide sequence: TGTGCCAGCAGCCCCGGACAGGGGTTGACTGGAAACACCATATATTTT. V is TRBV7-2 and J is TRBJ1-3, with TRBD1 identical over 9 bases. Trimming cost V 5 bases and J 2 bases; bases outside gene matches: 7. This CDR3 region has 16 residues. Looked up from germline, CDR1 is SGHTA and CDR2 is FQGNSA.

The V and J genes are TRBV5-1 and TRBJ2-5; 9 bases align to TRBD2. The V segment lost 4 bases and the J segment 4 bases; nucleotides outside the gene matches: 8. The germline V gene has CDR1 SGHRS and CDR2 YFSETQ. The CDR3 totals 15 residues. DNA for the CDR3: TGCGCCAGCAGCCCCCCAGCGGGGGGCGGAGAGACCCAGTACTTC. Protein sequence: CASSPPAGGGETQYF.

This clone was counted only a few times. This chain links TRBV4-1 with TRBJ1-6, with D unresolved. This CDR3 contains 11 residues. The germline V gene has CDR1 MGHRA and CDR2 YSYEKL. Trimming cost V 0 bases and J 15 bases, with 6 bases left between them. CDR3: CASSQDISLHF. The DNA for the CDR3 is TGCGCCAGCAGCCAAGATATTAGCCTCCACTTT.

This clone was detected once. This chain uses TRBV4-3 with TRBJ1-1; D call uncertain. The CDR3 sequence is 15 residues long. The V end was cut by 1 base, the J end by 6 bases, with 15 bases between. CDR1 is LGHNA, CDR2 YSLEER, per germline. CDR3 in amino acids: CASSQAWQAGAEAFF. The CDR3 coding sequence is TGCGCCAGCAGCCAAGCCTGGCAGGCAGGCGCTGAAGCTTTCTTT.

The chain carries TRBV25-1 and TRBJ2-3; D not resolved. The germline CDR1 and CDR2 sequences are MGHDK and SYGVNS. The CDR3 spans 13 residues. Deletions cut 5 bases from V and 2 bases from J, with 8 bases between. CDR3 residues: CASSPWDTDTQYF. Here the CDR3 DNA reads TGTGCCAGCAGTCCGTGGGACACAGATACGCAGTATTTT.